A single sample gave rise to the 10 T cell receptor beta chains below, sequenced in a study of T cell repertoires in cytomegalovirus infection. In TCRdb, the reads were re-called with MiXCR into one record per CDR3 protein. The repertoire holds more than 400,000 distinct CDR3 sequences, with approximately 26% as singletons. The source material was PBMCs. The receptors originated from a human donor in good health (CMV status not recorded). Some clones in this sample may be carry-over from other donors' samples.

The gene calls are TRBV3-1 and TRBJ1-1; TRBD1 matches 7 bases. This CDR3 contains 14 residues. The V and J ends lost 5 bases and 4 bases, in that order; junction bases with no gene match: 7. CDR1 and CDR2 (germline): LGHDT, YNNKEL (reference sequence). DNA of the CDR3: TGTGCCAGCAGCAGGGGACAGATCGGCACTGAAGCTTTCTTT. It encodes CASSRGQIGTEAFF.

This clonotype occurred a few times. CDR3 protein: CASSSGTSIRDEQFF. In DNA, the CDR3 is TGTGCCAGCAGCTCCGGGACTAGCATTCGGGATGAGCAGTTCTTC. J is TRBJ2-1 and V is TRBV11-2; 9 nucleotides align to TRBD2. The J segment lost 8 bases and the V segment lost 4 bases, leaving 9 bases of the junction unmatched. This CDR3 spans 15 amino acids. CDR1 and CDR2 (germline): SGHAT, FQNNGV.

This clonotype came up many times. V and J are TRBV7-2 and TRBJ2-5, with 9 bases identical to TRBD1. The CDR3 runs 15 residues. V lost 5 bases to trimming and J lost 5 bases; unmatched junction nucleotides: 9. The germline V gene encodes CDR1 SGHTA and CDR2 FQGNSA. CDR3 nucleotide sequence: TGTGCCAGCAGCACGGTACAGGGGGCCGAGGAGACCCAGTACTTC. Translating it yields CASSTVQGAEETQYF.

This clonotype was counted between two and nine times. This rearrangement joins TRBV12-3 or TRBV12-4 to TRBJ2-1, with a possible D match to TRBD1 (6 bases). CDR3 length: 14 residues. Trimming stripped 2 bases from V and 7 bases from J, with 12 bases between. The CDR3 DNA sequence: TGTGCCAGCAGTTTAACAGGGTCAGGTAATGAGCAGTTCTTC. It codes for CASSLTGSGNEQFF.

This clonotype was counted ten times or more. The chain is built from TRBV4-1 and TRBJ2-1, with D maybe TRBD2 (7 bases). The V and J ends lost 1 base and 8 bases respectively, with 15 bases between them. From germline, CDR1 is MGHRA and CDR2 YSYEKL. CDR3 length equals 15 residues. CDR3 loop: CASSQAGGPGDEQFF. The CDR3 DNA sequence: TGCGCCAGCAGCCAAGCGGGGGGCCCGGGCGATGAGCAGTTCTTC.

This chain joins TRBV4-1 and TRBJ1-1; no clear D. There are 16 residues in the CDR3. Germline values: CDR1 MGHRA, CDR2 YSYEKL. V lost 3 bases and J 2 bases, leaving 16 bases between the germline ends. CDR3 sequence reads: CASSQPDRGKNTEAFF. The CDR3 bases are TGCGCCAGCAGCCAGCCCGACCGGGGAAAAAACACTGAAGCTTTCTTT.

This clonotype was seen a handful of times. This CDR3 reads CASRRDSYEQYF. The CDR3, as DNA: TGTGCCAGCAGGCGAGACTCCTACGAGCAGTACTTC. The chain recombines TRBV6-5 with TRBJ2-7, with D uncertain. Per the germline V gene, CDR1 is MNHEY and CDR2 is SVGAGI. The CDR3 consists of 12 residues. The V gene lost 6 bases and the J gene lost 0 bases, with 6 bases spanning the gap.

This clonotype has more than one count but fewer than ten. This chain connects TRBV2 to TRBJ2-5, with 7 bases matching TRBD1. Trimming at V came to 6 bases and at J to 3 bases, leaving 4 bases not matched to a gene. CDR1 SNHLY and CDR2 FYNNEI come from the germline V gene. The CDR3 sequence is 13 residues long. CDR3 sequence reads: CASSVGQEETQYF. The CDR3 DNA sequence: TGTGCCAGCAGCGTAGGACAGGAAGAGACCCAGTACTTC.

This clonotype was seen many times. The chain links TRBV7-2 to TRBJ1-4; no firm D call. V was trimmed by 5 bases and J by 12 bases, leaving 22 bases between them. The CDR3 contains 15 residues. Per germline, CDR1 SGHTA and CDR2 FQGNSA. The CDR3 spells CASSASGAEREELFF. CDR3 DNA: TGTGCCAGCAGCGCGTCGGGAGCCGAGCGAGAAGAACTGTTTTTT.

There are a few counts of this clonotype. V gene TRBV7-4 combines with J gene TRBJ2-2; tentatively, D is TRBD1 or TRBD2 (5 bases each). Germline loops: CDR1 SGHVT, CDR2 SQSDAQ. This CDR3 spans 15 amino acids. V was cut by 5 bases and J by 6 bases, with 16 bases left in between. The CDR3 region is CASSQRGVFAGELFF. The CDR3 nucleotides read TGTGCCAGCAGCCAGAGGGGAGTTTTCGCCGGGGAGCTGTTTTTT.